Listed here are 17 T cell receptor beta chains from one sample, sequenced in a study of OX40 agonist ivuxolimab in advanced cancers. The library was generated by the immunoSEQ multiplex PCR assay. TCRdb provides this immuneACCESS table in a form limited to in-frame rearrangements. Some clones are lacking; in checked studies, under half of them reflect an unresolved V gene, and why the rest are absent is not known. A total of 50,000 to 60,000 clones appear in this sample, 90% of them only once. Clones ranked in the top ten supply roughly 4.8% of the sample. The input for sequencing was CD4+ or CD8+ T cells sorted from blood, taken in a trial of the OX40 agonist ivuxolimab. The receptors come from an adult with an advanced solid tumor such as melanoma, head and neck, liver or kidney cancer.

The sample holds a few counts of this clone. The chain uses TRBV19 and TRBJ2-7, with 10 positions matching TRBD1. The CDR3 is 14 amino acids. CDR1 LNHDA and CDR2 SQIVND come from the germline V gene (reference sequence). J lost 5 bases, V lost 9 bases, and 10 bases had no gene match. CDR3 nucleotides: TGTGCCAGCGCCCTCGGGACAGGGGTCCACGAGCAGTACTTC. It codes for CASALGTGVHEQYF.

This clone was seen more than once but under ten times. V and J are TRBV19 and TRBJ1-5; D perhaps matches TRBD1 (5 bases). Germline V lookup: CDR1 LNHDA, CDR2 SQIVND (reference sequence). V lost 6 bases, J lost 6 bases, and 18 bases lay in between. The CDR3 has 15 amino acids. CDR3 amino acids: CASRALDSQSQPQHF. CDR3 sequence (DNA): TGTGCCAGTAGGGCCCTTGACAGCCAAAGTCAGCCCCAGCATTTT.

This sequence joins TRBV4-1 and TRBJ1-1; TRBD1 agrees at 10 bases. The germline V gene encodes CDR1 MGHRA and CDR2 YSYEKL. J was trimmed by 4 bases and V by 0 bases; bases with no gene match: 2. The CDR3 covers 15 residues. The DNA of the CDR3 is TGCGCCAGCAGCCAAGACAGGACAGGGGGCACTGAAGCTTTCTTT. This sequence encodes CASSQDRTGGTEAFF.

The genes are TRBV5-4 and TRBJ2-7; D gene ambiguous. The ends were cut back, 4 bases at V and 2 bases at J, with 16 bases in the middle. This CDR3 spans 15 amino acids. CDR1 SGHNT and CDR2 YYREEE come from the germline V gene (reference sequence). In DNA, the CDR3 is TGTGCCAGCAGCACGTCTTTTAGGACCACCTACGAGCAGTACTTC. Translating it yields CASSTSFRTTYEQYF.

The rearrangement joins TRBV11-2 to TRBJ2-1, with TRBD2 identical over 7 bases. Germline V lookup: CDR1 SGHAT, CDR2 FQNNGV. This CDR3 spans 16 amino acids. J was trimmed by 2 bases and V by 2 bases; bases with no gene match: 6. Here the CDR3 reads CASSLLSGVTYNEQFF. Here the CDR3 DNA reads TGTGCCAGCAGCTTACTCAGCGGGGTAACCTACAATGAGCAGTTCTTC.

The rearrangement uses TRBV6-5 and TRBJ1-1; D uncertain. Germline CDR1 and CDR2: MNHEY and SVGAGI. This CDR3 has 15 amino acids. The ends were cut back, 8 bases at V and 4 bases at J, with 20 bases in the middle. The CDR3 sequence is CASRLGRVAGTEAFF. CDR3 DNA sequence: TGTGCCAGCCGACTAGGCCGGGTGGCGGGCACTGAAGCTTTCTTT.

This clone has just a few counts. The CDR3 reads CASSPPMLRNTIYF. The DNA of the CDR3 is TGTGCCAGCTCACCACCGATGCTGAGAAACACCATATATTTT. V is TRBV18 and J is TRBJ1-3; D remains unclear. This CDR3 has 14 amino acids. V was clipped by 0 bases and J by 5 bases, with 8 bases between them. Germline CDR1 KGHSH, CDR2 LQKENI.

The chain is built from TRBV25-1 and TRBJ1-5, with 7 positions matching TRBD1. This CDR3 is built from 14 residues. The trim removed 6 bases at V and 5 bases at J, leaving 7 bases unmatched. Germline CDR1 reads MGHDK; CDR2 reads SYGVNS. CDR3 amino acids: CASSQTGTYQPQHF. As DNA, the CDR3 is TGTGCCAGCAGCCAGACAGGGACTTATCAGCCCCAGCATTTT.

This rearrangement joins TRBV6-6 to TRBJ1-5, with TRBD1 as a possible D gene (6 bases). The CDR3 is 14 residues long. Germline lookup yields CDR1 MNHNY and CDR2 SVGAGI (reference sequence). V was trimmed by 6 bases and J by 3 bases, leaving 12 bases between them. CDR3 sequence (DNA): TGTGCCAGCAGGGAACAGGGTAACAATCAGCCCCAGCATTTT. It yields the protein CASREQGNNQPQHF.

The chain couples TRBV6-1 to TRBJ1-5; TRBD1 agrees at 7 bases. The CDR3 extends over 14 amino acids. Germline V gene lookup returns CDR1 MNHNS and CDR2 SASEGT. Losses at the gene ends were 6 bases for V and 6 bases for J; bases not matched to a gene: 8. In DNA form, the CDR3 reads TGTGCCAGCAGCGGGCAGGGGGGTCTTCAGCCCCAGCATTTT. Its protein product is CASSGQGGLQPQHF.

This clone was detected a few times. V usage is TRBV29-1 and J usage is TRBJ2-7; 7 bases fit TRBD1. The CDR3 is made up of 15 amino acids. Germline CDR1 and CDR2: SQVTM and ANQGSEA. Germline trimming cut 1 base from V and 2 bases from J; bases unmatched to any gene: 8. CDR3 sequence (DNA): TGCAGCGTTGAAGGGACAGGTGGAGACCCCTACGAGCAGTACTTC. Its protein is CSVEGTGGDPYEQYF.

As for this clone: Other DNA sequences in this specimen translate into the identical CDR3. This chain uses TRBV7-3 with TRBJ1-5, with D maybe TRBD1 (6 bases). The CDR3 consists of 15 residues. V was trimmed by 0 bases and J by 6 bases, leaving 12 bases between them. Germline CDR1 reads SGHTA; CDR2 reads FQGTGA. CDR3 protein: CASSLTGGIGQPQHF. The CDR3 DNA reads TGTGCCAGCAGCTTAACAGGGGGAATCGGTCAGCCCCAGCATTTT.

This clone was seen only a few times. This sequence joins TRBV5-1 and TRBJ2-2; 7 positions match TRBD1. The junction had 6 bases not matched to a gene; V was cut back by 4 bases and J by 0 bases. The CDR3 spans 16 residues. The V gene's germline CDR1 is SGHRS and CDR2 YFSETQ. The CDR3 DNA is TGCGCCAGCAGCCTAACCGGGACAGCGAACACCGGGGAGCTGTTTTTT. Its translation is CASSLTGTANTGELFF.

The J gene is TRBJ1-2, the V gene TRBV29-1, with a tentative D call TRBD1 (5 bases). Trimming shortened V by 4 bases and J by 2 bases, and 11 bases separated the two germline ends. The CDR3 length is 13 residues. Germline V CDR1 and CDR2: SQVTM, ANQGSEA. The CDR3 nucleotides are TGCAGCGTTGCAGGGACGGGGAACTATGGCTACACCTTC. Amino acids: CSVAGTGNYGYTF.

This sequence joins TRBV2 and TRBJ2-4, with a possible D match to TRBD1 (5 bases). V was clipped by 3 bases and J by 0 bases, with 9 bases between them. Germline CDR1 is SNHLY and CDR2 is FYNNEI. CDR3 size: 15 residues. This CDR3 reads CASSDRVPAKNIQYF. The CDR3 DNA sequence: TGTGCCAGCAGTGACAGGGTTCCAGCCAAAAACATTCAGTACTTC.

This rearrangement joins TRBV18 to TRBJ1-2; a weak D match, TRBD1 (5 bases). CDR1 KGHSH and CDR2 LQKENI come from the germline V gene. The CDR3 is 14 amino acids. Between the trimmed V and J ends, which lost 3 bases and 4 bases, there was a span of 12 bases. Written as DNA, the CDR3 is TGTGCCAGCTCACCTACGGACAAGGGCTATGGCTACACCTTC. The encoded protein is CASSPTDKGYGYTF.

The chain has TRBV6-5 and TRBJ1-4; D is ambiguous. V was shortened by 4 bases and J by 7 bases, with 16 bases between the two germline ends. CDR1 and CDR2 from the germline V gene are MNHEY and SVGAGI. The CDR3 length is 15 residues. CDR3 in amino acids: CASSSSGRKGEKLFF. CDR3 sequence (DNA): TGTGCCAGCAGTTCCTCAGGCCGAAAGGGTGAAAAACTGTTTTTT.